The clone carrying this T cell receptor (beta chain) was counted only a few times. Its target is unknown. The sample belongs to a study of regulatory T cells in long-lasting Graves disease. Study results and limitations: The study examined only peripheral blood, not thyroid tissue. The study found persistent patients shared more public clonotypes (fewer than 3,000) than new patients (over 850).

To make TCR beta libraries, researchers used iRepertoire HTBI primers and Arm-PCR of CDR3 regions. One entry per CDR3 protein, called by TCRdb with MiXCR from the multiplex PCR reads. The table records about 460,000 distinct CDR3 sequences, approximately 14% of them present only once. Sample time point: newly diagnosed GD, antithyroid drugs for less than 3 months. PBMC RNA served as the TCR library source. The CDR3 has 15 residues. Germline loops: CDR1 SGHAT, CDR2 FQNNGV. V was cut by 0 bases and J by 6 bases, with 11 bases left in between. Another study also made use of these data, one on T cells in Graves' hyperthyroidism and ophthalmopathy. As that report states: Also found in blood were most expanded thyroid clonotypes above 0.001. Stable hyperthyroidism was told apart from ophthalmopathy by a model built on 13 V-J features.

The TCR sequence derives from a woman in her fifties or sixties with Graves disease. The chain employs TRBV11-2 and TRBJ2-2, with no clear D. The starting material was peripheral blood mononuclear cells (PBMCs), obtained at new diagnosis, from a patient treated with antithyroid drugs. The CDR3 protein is CASSLDASRSGELFF. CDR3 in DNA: TGTGCCAGCAGCTTAGACGCTAGTAGGTCCGGGGAGCTGTTTTTT. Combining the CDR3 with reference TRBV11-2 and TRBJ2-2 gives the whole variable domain EAGVAQSPRYKIIEKRQSVAFWCNPISGHATLYWYQQILGQGPKLLIQFQNNGVVDDSQLPKDRFSAERLKGVDSTLKIQPAKLEDSAVYLCASSLDASRSGELFFGEGSRLTVL.